This T cell receptor beta chain stems from a study of blood T cell repertoires in COVID-19. In the original processing: It was from reference gene primer amplification that nucleated cell counts were estimated. TCRdb keeps only in-frame clones here, not all; method: immunoSEQ multiplex PCR. From that table come the V and J calls and clone size; the DNA was used to work out D and trimming. The table lists some 220,000 clones, 85% of them singletons, with 5.1% in the top ten. This CDR3 comprises 15 residues. V lost 0 bases and J 3 bases, leaving 12 bases between the germline ends. Germline CDR1 MNHNS, CDR2 SASEGT.

Sequences were obtained from peripheral blood. The chain uses TRBV6-1 and TRBJ2-7; D is perhaps TRBD1 (5 bases). The sequence derives from a man aged 45-65 years with COVID-19, enrolled during active disease. In DNA form, the CDR3 reads TGTGCCAGCAGTGAAGCCGCAGGGATCTACTACGAGCAGTACTTC. Amino acid sequence: CASSEAAGIYYEQYF.